The 29 T cell receptor beta chains presented below share a single source sample, sequenced in a study of T cell repertoires in cytomegalovirus infection. MiXCR was run by TCRdb on the reads, yielding one entry per CDR3 protein. The sample shows about 570,000 distinct CDR3 sequences, around 40% of them seen only once. Antigen specificity for these receptors is unknown. Material: cultured PBMCs, obtained from culture after CMV antigen stimulation. These receptor sequences come from a human donor in good health (CMV status not recorded). Some clones in this sample may be carry-over from other donors' samples.

This chain links TRBV9 with TRBJ1-6; no clear D. Germline CDR1 SGDLS, CDR2 YYNGEE. Between the trimmed V and J ends, which lost 0 bases and 8 bases, there was a span of 6 bases. This CDR3 is 13 amino acids long. The CDR3 here is CASSVAADSPLHF. DNA for the CDR3: TGTGCCAGCAGCGTAGCCGCTGATTCACCCCTCCACTTT.

The sample holds one count of this clonotype. This may arise from a read error, as a much more abundant clone is one base away. The V gene is TRBV7-9, the J gene TRBJ2-1, with a tentative D call TRBD2 (5 bases). The length of the CDR3 is 12 residues. With 4 bases removed from V and 5 bases from J, the gap between germline ends came to 6 bases. The V gene's germline CDR1 is SEHNR and CDR2 FQNEAQ (reference sequence). The CDR3 DNA is TGTGCCAGCAGCTGGAGGCACAATGAGCAGTTCTTC. This translates into CASSWRHNEQFF.

This clonotype was picked up a small number of times. The chain carries TRBV4-1 and TRBJ2-1; D is possibly TRBD2 (6 bases). Trimming took off 4 bases at V and 2 bases at J, with 12 bases between the two ends. This CDR3 spans 15 amino acids. CDR1 and CDR2 from the germline V gene are MGHRA and YSYEKL. CDR3 residues: CASSPLGGTYNEQFF. The CDR3 region has the DNA TGCGCCAGCAGCCCGCTAGGCGGGACCTACAATGAGCAGTTCTTC.

This clonotype was counted only a few times. The V gene is TRBV7-2, the J gene TRBJ2-1; D uncertain. Trimming left V 5 bases short and J 5 bases short, with 7 bases between. This CDR3 is built from 12 residues. CDR1 is SGHTA and CDR2 is FQGNSA in the germline V gene. CDR3 DNA sequence: TGTGCCAGCAGCAGAGACAACAATGAGCAGTTCTTC. Amino acid sequence: CASSRDNNEQFF.

The chain links TRBV18 to TRBJ2-1; D is perhaps TRBD1 or TRBD2 (5 bases each). The CDR3 loop spans 14 amino acids. Germline CDR1 KGHSH, CDR2 LQKENI. Trimming removed 6 bases at V and 5 bases at J, with 14 bases between. CDR3 protein: CASSPGTDDNEQFF. As DNA, the CDR3 is TGTGCCAGCTCCCCCGGGACGGATGACAATGAGCAGTTCTTC. The variable domain in full, completed from reference TRBV18 and TRBJ2-1, reads NAGVMQNPRHLVRRRGQEARLRCSPMKGHSHVYWYRQLPEEGLKFMVYLQKENIIDESGMPKERFSAEFPKEGPSILRIQQVVRGDSAAYFCASSPGTDDNEQFFGPGTRLTVL.

This clonotype was seen a handful of times. The chain combines TRBV7-2 with TRBJ2-3, with 9 positions matching TRBD2. There are 15 residues in the CDR3. Germline V gene sequence: CDR1 SGHTA, CDR2 FQGNSA. V lost 4 bases and J lost 2; bases outside the gene matches: 4. CDR3 nucleotide sequence: TGTGCCAGCAGCTCCAGACTAGCGGTCACAGATACGCAGTATTTT. This gives the protein CASSSRLAVTDTQYF.

The rearrangement joins TRBV6-1 to TRBJ1-5; 8 nucleotides agree with TRBD1. CDR1 MNHNS and CDR2 SASEGT come from the germline V gene. The CDR3 is 13 residues long. V was clipped by 6 bases and J by 7 bases; unmatched bases: 5. This chain's CDR3 is CASSDRGDQPQHF. The CDR3 nucleotides read TGTGCCAGCAGCGACAGGGGTGACCAGCCCCAGCATTTT.

This clonotype was detected a few times. The chain is built from TRBV7-2 and TRBJ1-5; D is perhaps TRBD1 (5 bases). This CDR3 comprises 13 residues. V lost 6 bases and J 7 bases, leaving 13 bases between the germline ends. Germline V lookup: CDR1 SGHTA, CDR2 FQGNSA. CDR3 nucleotides: TGTGCCAGCAGTTCACCGGGGGAACAGCCCCAGCATTTT. Translating gives CASSSPGEQPQHF.

The chain couples TRBV20-1 to TRBJ1-2, with 9 bases matching TRBD1. The germline gives CDR1 DFQATT, CDR2 SNEGSKA (reference sequence). This CDR3 is built from 13 residues. J gave up 8 bases and V 6 bases, and 10 bases lay outside the gene matches. The CDR3 reads CSANNRGPTGYTF. Here the CDR3 DNA reads TGCAGTGCGAACAACAGGGGGCCGACCGGCTACACCTTC.

This rearrangement joins TRBV7-6 to TRBJ2-7, with D possibly called TRBD1 or TRBD2 (5 bases each). The CDR3 is 15 amino acids. Trimming removed 5 bases at V and 3 bases at J, with 17 bases between. Germline values: CDR1 SGHVS, CDR2 FNYEAQ. This CDR3 reads CASSPRGAPLYEQYF. For the CDR3, the DNA is TGTGCCAGCAGCCCCCGGGGCGCCCCCCTCTACGAGCAGTACTTC.

The V and J genes are TRBV7-8 and TRBJ1-5, with 8 bases that match TRBD1. The CDR3 has 14 residues. The germline V gene encodes CDR1 SGHVS and CDR2 FQNEAQ. V shed 5 bases and J 9 bases; nucleotides not matched to a gene: 9. CDR3 sequence: CASSPGQALSPQHF. The DNA of the CDR3 is TGTGCCAGCAGCCCGGGACAGGCATTATCGCCCCAGCATTTT.

The chain combines TRBV5-6 with TRBJ1-5; no clear D. The CDR3 spans 14 residues. Germline V lookup: CDR1 SGHDT, CDR2 YYEEEE. The V gene lost 1 base and the J gene lost 4 bases, with 9 bases spanning the gap. CDR3 in amino acids: CASSLKQLNQPQHF. The CDR3 DNA reads TGTGCCAGCAGCTTGAAACAGCTAAATCAGCCCCAGCATTTT. The whole variable domain, remainder taken from reference TRBV5-6 and TRBJ1-5, is DAGVTQSPTHLIKTRGQQVTLRCSPKSGHDTVSWYQQALGQGPQFIFQYYEEEERQRGNFPDRFSGHQFPNYSSELNVNALLLGDSALYLCASSLKQLNQPQHFGDGTRLSIL.

The J gene is TRBJ2-2, the V gene TRBV6-6; D ambiguous. Germline-derived CDR1 and CDR2 are MNHNY and SVGAGI (reference sequence). With 5 bases removed from V and 1 base from J, the gap between germline ends came to 14 bases. The CDR3 extends over 16 amino acids. In nucleotides, the CDR3 is TGTGCCAGCAGTCGTTCGGGTTTAGGGAACACCGGGGAGCTGTTTTTT. Residues: CASSRSGLGNTGELFF.

The chain recombines TRBV5-1 with TRBJ1-2; a possible D gene is TRBD1 (5 bases). CDR3 size: 14 residues. V was clipped by 0 bases and J by 5 bases, with 11 bases between them. Germline V gene data show CDR1 as SGHRS and CDR2 as YFSETQ. CDR3 DNA sequence: TGCGCCAGCAGCTTGGAAGTGACAGCGTATGGCTACACCTTC. Protein product: CASSLEVTAYGYTF.

The gene calls are TRBV7-6 and TRBJ2-3; 10 bases match TRBD2. The CDR3 sequence is 15 residues long. The germline CDR1 and CDR2 sequences are SGHVS and FNYEAQ. V shed 5 bases, J shed 2 bases, and the junction held 4 bases outside the gene matches. CDR3 in amino acids: CASSRTSGYTDTQYF. CDR3 in DNA: TGTGCCAGCAGCCGGACTAGCGGATACACAGATACGCAGTATTTT. Together with reference TRBV7-6 and TRBJ2-3, the CDR3 gives the full variable domain: GAGVSQSPRYKVTKRGQDVALRCDPISGHVSLYWYRQALGQGPEFLTYFNYEAQQDKSGLPNDRFSAERPEGSISTLTIQRTEQRDSAMYRCASSRTSGYTDTQYFGPGTRLTVL.

This clonotype has more than one count but fewer than ten. Here the CDR3 DNA reads TGCGCCAGCAGGAGGGACAGCGCGACAGATACGCAGTATTTT. As protein: CASRRDSATDTQYF. The chain employs TRBV10-2 and TRBJ2-3, with 7 bases identical to TRBD1. Germline V gene lookup returns CDR1 WSHSY and CDR2 SAAADI. V trimming: 6 bases; J trimming: 3 bases; junction bases outside the gene matches: 6. The CDR3 is 14 residues long.

This clonotype has only one observation. This chain joins TRBV11-2 and TRBJ2-2; D gene unclear. Trimming left V 3 bases short and J 2 bases short, with 13 bases between. There are 16 residues in the CDR3. Germline CDR1 is SGHAT and CDR2 is FQNNGV. The CDR3 loop is CASSFVTDTNTGELFF. CDR3 nucleotides: TGTGCCAGCAGCTTCGTGACCGATACCAACACCGGGGAGCTGTTTTTT.

This clonotype was seen once. V usage is TRBV7-8 and J usage is TRBJ1-2, with TRBD1 matching over 8 bases. J was trimmed by 1 base and V by 5 bases; bases with no gene match: 6. The CDR3 runs 15 residues. CDR1 is SGHVS, CDR2 FQNEAQ, per germline. The CDR3 bases are TGTGCCAGCAGCCCTTTCGGACAGGGTAACTATGGCTACACCTTC. Translation gives CASSPFGQGNYGYTF.

The sample holds many counts of this clonotype. The V call is TRBV7-8, the J call TRBJ2-5; 7 bases align to TRBD1. Germline CDR1 and CDR2: SGHVS and FQNEAQ. The CDR3 is made up of 13 amino acids. V trimming: 5 bases; J trimming: 4 bases; junction bases outside the gene matches: 4. The CDR3 bases are TGTGCCAGCAGCACGCGGACAGGAGAGACCCAGTACTTC. Residues: CASSTRTGETQYF.

The chain carries TRBV7-8 and TRBJ2-5, with 8 bases identical to TRBD2. Per the germline V gene, CDR1 is SGHVS and CDR2 is FQNEAQ. With V trimmed by 4 bases and J by 5 bases, 3 bases remained unmatched. The CDR3 is 13 residues long. The CDR3 loop is CASSYGTRETQYF. As DNA, the CDR3 is TGTGCCAGCAGCTACGGGACTAGGGAGACCCAGTACTTC.

This clonotype turned up a few times. The V call is TRBV7-2, the J call TRBJ2-5, with D possibly being TRBD2 (6 bases). V dropped 3 bases and J dropped 5 bases, with 13 bases sitting between them. Germline V lookup: CDR1 SGHTA, CDR2 FQGNSA. The CDR3 has 14 amino acids. CDR3 sequence reads: CASSFNTGEETQYF. CDR3 coding DNA: TGTGCCAGCAGCTTTAATACGGGAGAGGAGACCCAGTACTTC.

This clonotype was seen many times. The CDR3 loop reads CASSSRNQPGSQYF. The CDR3 nucleotides are TGTGCCAGCAGCTCCCGAAACCAACCCGGGTCCCAGTACTTC. The J gene is TRBJ2-5, the V gene TRBV7-2; the D is unclear. Germline values: CDR1 SGHTA, CDR2 FQGNSA. This CDR3 region has 14 residues. The V and J ends lost 4 bases and 9 bases respectively, with 18 bases between them.

The chain joins TRBV11-2 to TRBJ2-2, with D possibly TRBD2 on 5 matching bases. The CDR3 covers 16 residues. The germline gives CDR1 SGHAT, CDR2 FQNNGV. The V gene lost 2 bases and the J gene lost 7 bases, with 17 bases spanning the gap. The CDR3 here is CASSLIFSGIGGELFF. As DNA, the CDR3 is TGTGCCAGCAGCTTAATATTCTCGGGGATCGGCGGGGAGCTGTTTTTT.

The chain employs TRBV5-1 and TRBJ2-1; the D is unclear. This CDR3 contains 15 residues. CDR1 is SGHRS, CDR2 YFSETQ, per germline. Trimming left V 4 bases short and J 9 bases short, with 20 bases between. The CDR3 DNA follows: TGCGCCAGCAGCCCCGACCAACCCCTGCTCGGTGAGCAGTTCTTC. Its protein is CASSPDQPLLGEQFF.

The gene calls are TRBV11-2 and TRBJ2-7; 12 bases are shared with TRBD2. Germline V gene data show CDR1 as SGHAT and CDR2 as FQNNGV. Trimming took 6 bases from V and 4 from J; bases not matched to a gene: 10. The CDR3 loop spans 16 amino acids. This chain's CDR3 is CASRPLAGGFGYEQYF. CDR3 nucleotides: TGTGCCAGCAGACCCCTAGCGGGAGGGTTCGGGTACGAGCAGTACTTC.

This clonotype was observed a handful of times. The genes are TRBV2 and TRBJ2-2; D unclear. The length of the CDR3 is 15 residues. The V gene's germline CDR1 is SNHLY and CDR2 FYNNEI. Between the trimmed V and J ends, which lost 4 bases and 3 bases, there was a span of 12 bases. The CDR3, as DNA: TGTGCCAGCAGTGTAGACGGCGGAGACACCGGGGAGCTGTTTTTT. Translation gives CASSVDGGDTGELFF. Combining the CDR3 with reference TRBV2 and TRBJ2-2 gives the whole variable domain EPEVTQTPSHQVTQMGQEVILRCVPISNHLYFYWYRQILGQKVEFLVSFYNNEISEKSEIFDDQFSVERPDGSNFTLKIRSTKLEDSAMYFCASSVDGGDTGELFFGEGSRLTVL.

The chain uses TRBV27 and TRBJ1-3; D uncertain. V was shortened by 4 bases and J by 4 bases, with 8 bases between the two germline ends. Germline assignment: CDR1 MNHEY and CDR2 SMNVEV (reference sequence). The CDR3 extends over 13 amino acids. CDR3 protein: CASSSTQGNTIYF. The CDR3 nucleotides read TGTGCCAGCAGTTCGACTCAGGGAAACACCATATATTTT.

This sequence joins TRBV11-2 and TRBJ1-1, with D unresolved. This CDR3 is 14 amino acids long. The germline gives CDR1 SGHAT, CDR2 FQNNGV. Trimming pared 3 bases from V and 0 bases from J, leaving 8 bases between. CDR3 sequence (DNA): TGTGCCAGCAGCTTCCCCCCCTTGAACACTGAAGCTTTCTTT. It codes for CASSFPPLNTEAFF. Based on the CDR3 plus reference TRBV11-2 and TRBJ1-1, the full variable domain is EAGVAQSPRYKIIEKRQSVAFWCNPISGHATLYWYQQILGQGPKLLIQFQNNGVVDDSQLPKDRFSAERLKGVDSTLKIQPAKLEDSAVYLCASSFPPLNTEAFFGQGTRLTVV.

This chain links TRBV6-1 with TRBJ2-7; TRBD1 is a possible D gene (6 bases). The CDR3 length is 13 residues. The germline V gene encodes CDR1 MNHNS and CDR2 SASEGT. V was pared by 4 bases and J by 6 bases, with 13 bases between. The DNA for the CDR3 is TGTGCCAGCAGTGTCCGACAGGATGGCGAGCAGTACTTC. Amino acids: CASSVRQDGEQYF.